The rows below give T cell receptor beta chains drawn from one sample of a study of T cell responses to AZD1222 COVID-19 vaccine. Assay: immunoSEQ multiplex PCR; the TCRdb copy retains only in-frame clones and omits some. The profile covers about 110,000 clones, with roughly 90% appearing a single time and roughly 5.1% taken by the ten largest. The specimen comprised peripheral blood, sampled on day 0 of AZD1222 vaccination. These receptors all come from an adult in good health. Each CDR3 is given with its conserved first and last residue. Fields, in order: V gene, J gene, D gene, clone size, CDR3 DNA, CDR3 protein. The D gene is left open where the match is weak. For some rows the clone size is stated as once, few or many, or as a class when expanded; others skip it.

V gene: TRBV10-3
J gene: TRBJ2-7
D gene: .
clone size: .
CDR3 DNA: TGTGCCATCAGTGAGTCGCGTGACAGGTCCCCTAGTGAGCAGTACTTC
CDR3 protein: CAISESRDRSPSEQYF

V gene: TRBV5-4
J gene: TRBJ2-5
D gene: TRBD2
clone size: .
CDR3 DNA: TGTGCCAGCAGCTTGGGTAGCGGGAGGGGGGAGACCCAGTACTTC
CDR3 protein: CASSLGSGRGETQYF

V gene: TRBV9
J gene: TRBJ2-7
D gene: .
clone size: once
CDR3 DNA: TGTGCCAGCAGCCCGGGGACTTCTTCCTACGAGCAGTACTTC
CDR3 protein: CASSPGTSSYEQYF

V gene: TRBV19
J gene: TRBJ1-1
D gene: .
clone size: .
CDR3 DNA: TGTGCCAGTAGTATATTTGAGAGTGACACTGAAGCTTTCTTT
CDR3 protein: CASSIFESDTEAFF

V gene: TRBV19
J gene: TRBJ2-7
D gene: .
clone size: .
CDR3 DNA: TGTGCCAGTAGCGGGAGTCTACACGAGCAGTACTTC
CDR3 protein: CASSGSLHEQYF

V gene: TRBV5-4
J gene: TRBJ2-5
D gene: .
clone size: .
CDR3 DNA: TGTGCCAGCAGCCTACCTATGGGGGAAGAGACCCAGTACTTC
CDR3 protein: CASSLPMGEETQYF

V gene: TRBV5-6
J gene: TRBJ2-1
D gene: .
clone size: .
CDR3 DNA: TGTGCCAGCAGCTTTTATGACACTTGGATCTTC
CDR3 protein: CASSFYDTWIF

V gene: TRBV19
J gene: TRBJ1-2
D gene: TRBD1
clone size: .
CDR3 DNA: TGTGCCAGTATAAGGACAGGTCTCGACTATGGCTACACCTTC
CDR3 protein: CASIRTGLDYGYTF

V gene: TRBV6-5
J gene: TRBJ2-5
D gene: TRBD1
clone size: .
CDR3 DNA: TGTGCCAGCACGGGGACAGCTCAAGAGACCCAGTACTTC
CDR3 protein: CASTGTAQETQYF

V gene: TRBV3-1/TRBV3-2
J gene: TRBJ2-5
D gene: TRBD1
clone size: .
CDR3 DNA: TGTGCCAGCAGCCAAGCGACAGGGGGCGGGGAGACCCAGTACTTC
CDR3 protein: CASSQATGGGETQYF

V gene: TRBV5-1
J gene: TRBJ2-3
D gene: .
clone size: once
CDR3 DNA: TGCGCCAGCAGCCTTAGCACAGATACGCAGTATTTT
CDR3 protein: CASSLSTDTQYF

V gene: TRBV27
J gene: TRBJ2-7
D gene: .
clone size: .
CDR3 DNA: TGTGCCAGCAGTTTAAGTCCGGCCCGATCCTACGAGCAGTACTTC
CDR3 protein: CASSLSPARSYEQYF

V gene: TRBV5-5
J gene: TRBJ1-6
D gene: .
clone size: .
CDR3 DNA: TGTGCCAGCACCCCAGGACCACTAGATTCACCCCTCCACTTT
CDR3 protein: CASTPGPLDSPLHF

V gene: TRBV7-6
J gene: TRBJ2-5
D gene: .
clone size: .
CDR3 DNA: TGTGCCAGCAGCTTAGCGATGGGGTACCAAGAGACCCAGTACTTC
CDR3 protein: CASSLAMGYQETQYF

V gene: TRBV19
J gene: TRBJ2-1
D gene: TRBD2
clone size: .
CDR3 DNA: TGTGCCAGTAGTATGGTCCTAGCGGGATACTCCTACAATGAGCAGTTCTTC
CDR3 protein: CASSMVLAGYSYNEQFF

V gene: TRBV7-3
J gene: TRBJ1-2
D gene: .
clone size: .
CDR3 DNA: TGTGCCAGCAGCGAAATTGGGGAAGGTGGCTACACCTTC
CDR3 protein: CASSEIGEGGYTF

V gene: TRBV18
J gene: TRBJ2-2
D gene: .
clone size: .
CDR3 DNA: TGTGCCAGCTCACCTCGTAGTGGCACCGGGGAGCTGTTTTTT
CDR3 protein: CASSPRSGTGELFF

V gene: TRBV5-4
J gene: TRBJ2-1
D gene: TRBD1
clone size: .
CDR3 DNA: TGTGCCAGCAGCTTCCCCCCAGGGGGTCGTGAGCAGTTCTTC
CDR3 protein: CASSFPPGGREQFF

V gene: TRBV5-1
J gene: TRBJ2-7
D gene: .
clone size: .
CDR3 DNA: TGCGCCAGCAGCTTGGAAGGTGAATGGGTCTACGAGCAGTACTTC
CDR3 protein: CASSLEGEWVYEQYF

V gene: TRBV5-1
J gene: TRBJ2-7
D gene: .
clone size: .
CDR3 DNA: TGCGCCAGCAGCTCCCCCGGGGGCCGACAGCAGTACTTC
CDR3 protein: CASSSPGGRQQYF

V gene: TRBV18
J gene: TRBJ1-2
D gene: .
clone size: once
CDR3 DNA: TGTGCCAGCTCACTAGCAGAACAGGGCCACTATGGCTACACCTTC
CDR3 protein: CASSLAEQGHYGYTF

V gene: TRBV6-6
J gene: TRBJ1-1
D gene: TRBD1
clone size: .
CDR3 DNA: TGTGCCATCCATCGACAGGGTGCGGCGAACACTGAAGCTTTCTTT
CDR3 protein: CAIHRQGAANTEAFF

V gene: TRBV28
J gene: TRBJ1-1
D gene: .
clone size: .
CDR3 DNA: TGTGCCAGCAGTTTAAGGGACGGGGTGAACACTGAAGCTTTCTTT
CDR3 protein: CASSLRDGVNTEAFF

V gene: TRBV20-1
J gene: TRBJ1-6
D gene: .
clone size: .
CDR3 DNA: TGCAGTGCTAGTGGGGGGGACGGGGCACCCCTCCACTTT
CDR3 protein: CSASGGDGAPLHF

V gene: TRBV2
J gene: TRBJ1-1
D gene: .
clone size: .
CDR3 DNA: TGTGCCAGCAACATAGAGATGAACACTGAAGCTTTCTTT
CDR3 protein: CASNIEMNTEAFF

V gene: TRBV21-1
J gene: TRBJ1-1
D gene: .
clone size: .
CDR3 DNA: TGTGCCAGCAGCAACCCGGGACAGACGAACACTGAAGCTTTCTTT
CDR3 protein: CASSNPGQTNTEAFF

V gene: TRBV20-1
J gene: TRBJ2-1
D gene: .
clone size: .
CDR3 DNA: TGCAGTGCCAACAGGGTCGGAGAGCAGTTCTTC
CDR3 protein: CSANRVGEQFF

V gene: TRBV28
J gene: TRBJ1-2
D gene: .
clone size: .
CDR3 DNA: TGTGCCAGCAGTCTCCTCGGGGCCCTAGGGGACTATGGCTACACCTTC
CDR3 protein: CASSLLGALGDYGYTF

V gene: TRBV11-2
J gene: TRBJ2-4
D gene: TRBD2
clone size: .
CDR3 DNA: TGTGCCAGCAGCTTGGGAGGGATAGACATTCAGTACTTC
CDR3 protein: CASSLGGIDIQYF

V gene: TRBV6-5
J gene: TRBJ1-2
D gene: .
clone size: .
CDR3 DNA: TGTGCCAGCAGACGGAACAGGGAAGAAGACTATGGCTACACCTTC
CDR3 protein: CASRRNREEDYGYTF